This entry lists 7 T cell receptor beta chains sequenced from one sample in a study of shared clonotypes between healthy human individuals. Sequencing used immunoSEQ multiplex PCR; TCRdb keeps in-frame clones, though not all of them. This table has some 580,000 clones, more than 95% appearing once. The sample was naive CD4+ T cells sorted from blood. Subset indicated: CD45RA+ positively selected. The receptors derive from a woman aged 25 to 39 in good health.

This chain connects TRBV14 to TRBJ1-1; a weak D match, TRBD1 (5 bases). Looked up from germline, CDR1 is SGHDN and CDR2 is FVKESK. The CDR3 extends over 15 amino acids. V was trimmed by 8 bases and J by 6 bases, leaving 22 bases between them. The CDR3 DNA is TGTGCCAGCGGCGAAAGGGACGGAATAATGGCTGAAGCTTTCTTT. Amino acids: CASGERDGIMAEAFF. The full variable domain, in which reference TRBV14 and TRBJ1-1 provide the parts outside the CDR3, is EAGVTQFPSHSVIEKGQTVTLRCDPISGHDNLYWYRRVMGKEIKFLLHFVKESKQDESGMPNNRFLAERTGGTYSTLKVQPAELEDSGVYFCASGERDGIMAEAFFGQGTRLTVV.

J is TRBJ2-5 and V is TRBV5-4; TRBD2 matches 11 bases. Trimming took 2 bases from V and 4 from J; bases not matched to a gene: 7. CDR1 SGHNT and CDR2 YYREEE come from the germline V gene (reference sequence). The CDR3 spans 16 residues. CDR3 nucleotide sequence: TGTGCCAGCAGCTTAATGGGACTAGCGGAAAGAGAGACCCAGTACTTC. Translation: CASSLMGLAERETQYF.

This clone appeared once. CDR3 region: CASRQTGVNTEAFF. The CDR3 DNA follows: TGTGCCAGCAGGCAGACAGGGGTGAACACTGAAGCTTTCTTT. The chain carries TRBV6-5 and TRBJ1-1; 8 nucleotides match TRBD1. The CDR3 runs to 14 residues. Germline CDR1 is MNHEY and CDR2 is SVGAGI. The junction had 3 bases not matched to a gene; V was cut back by 6 bases and J by 0 bases.

V and J are TRBV28 and TRBJ2-3; 12 bases agree with TRBD1. CDR3 length: 16 residues. V was pared by 5 bases and J by 1 base, with 4 bases of the junction left unmatched. Per germline, CDR1 MDHEN and CDR2 SYDVKM. CDR3 amino acids: CASSRRDRGRTDTQYF. CDR3 nucleotide sequence: TGTGCCAGCAGTCGCCGGGACAGGGGGCGCACAGATACGCAGTATTTT.

This chain connects TRBV5-4 to TRBJ1-6; no reliable D call. Between the trimmed V and J ends, which lost 0 bases and 10 bases, there was a span of 5 bases. Germline CDR1 is SGHNT and CDR2 is YYREEE (reference sequence). The length of the CDR3 is 12 residues. Here the CDR3 DNA reads TGTGCCAGCAGCTTGGTAGGCTCACCCCTCCACTTT. It specifies CASSLVGSPLHF. Drawing the rest from reference TRBV5-4 and TRBJ1-6, the complete variable domain is ETGVTQSPTHLIKTRGQQVTLRCSSQSGHNTVSWYQQALGQGPQFIFQYYREEENGRGNFPPRFSGLQFPNYSSELNVNALELDDSALYLCASSLVGSPLHFGNGTRLTVT.

The CDR3: CASSLLLDTGELFF. The CDR3 nucleotides read TGTGCCAGCAGTCTCTTACTAGATACCGGGGAGCTGTTTTTT. V gene TRBV6-1 combines with J gene TRBJ2-2; D may be TRBD2 (5 bases). There are 14 residues in the CDR3. Germline V gene sequence: CDR1 MNHNS, CDR2 SASEGT. The V end lost 5 bases, the J end lost 5 bases, and 12 bases lay between the germline ends.

The chain couples TRBV10-2 to TRBJ2-2; 11 bases map to TRBD2. Germline V gives CDR1 WSHSY, CDR2 SAAADI. V was pared by 10 bases and J by 0 bases, with 10 bases of the junction left unmatched. CDR3 length: 17 amino acids. CDR3 residues: CAIGQGLAVTNTGELFF. The CDR3 region has the DNA TGCGCCATAGGCCAGGGACTAGCGGTGACGAACACCGGGGAGCTGTTTTTT.